This T cell receptor (beta chain) was recovered during a study of T-cell reconstitution after alpha-beta-depleted transplantation in children. Germline CDR1 is SGHNT and CDR2 is YYREEE (reference sequence). V was clipped by 4 bases and J by 1 base, with 15 bases between them. The CDR3 has 16 amino acids. For TCRbeta, the library was prepared with unique molecular identifiers. A single record per CDR3 protein comes from TCRdb applying MiXCR to the PCR reads. The table lists roughly 670,000 distinct CDR3 sequences, over 10% of them singletons, with about 0.77% in the top ten. General observations from the study: Some patients owed their high day-60 TCRbeta diversity to surviving recipient T cells and thymic progenitors. After transplant, at about two months, alpha-beta T cells were reportedly derived from several hundred expanded graft clones. Newly made T cells mostly supplied T-cell counts and diversity one year after transplant.

A note on this clonotype: Its antigen is unknown.

The sample consisted of PBMCs, taken before TCRalphabeta/CD19-depleted stem cell transplant. The V call is TRBV5-4, the J call TRBJ2-1; D might be TRBD1 (6 bases). This clonotype originated in a girl aged 2 to 10 with congenital amegakaryocytic thrombocytopenia, due to receive a stem cell transplant. The CDR3 loop is CASSEDWDTSYNEQFF. The DNA of the CDR3 is TGTGCCAGCAGCGAGGACTGGGACACGTCCTACAATGAGCAGTTCTTC.